The clone carrying this T cell receptor beta chain occurred once. These data originate in a study of T cell responses to AZD1222 COVID-19 vaccine. Assay used: immunoSEQ multiplex PCR; TCRdb lists only in-frame clones, some missing. The sample has 100,000 or so clones; about nine tenths are singletons. The germline V and J ends were trimmed by 7 bases and 0 bases, with 10 bases remaining between them. Germline V lookup: CDR1 SGHAT, CDR2 FQNNGV. The CDR3 covers 15 residues. The sample was peripheral blood, taken on day 0 of AZD1222 vaccination. The TCR sequence derives from an adult in good health. The rearrangement uses TRBV11-2 and TRBJ1-6; possible D gene TRBD1, 5 bases. DNA of the CDR3: TGTGCCAGCACCGCCAGGGTCTCCTATAATTCACCCCTCCACTTT. As protein: CASTARVSYNSPLHF.